Listed here are 20 T cell receptor beta chains from one sample, sequenced in a study of blood T cells in healthy people across ages. Then a second PCR, running roughly 7 to 11 cycles, was carried out with a sample-barcoded 5' primer and a J-beta primer mix. TCRdb re-derived calls from the 5' RACE reads in MiXCR, one entry per CDR3 protein. The table lists about 1.8 million distinct CDR3 sequences, around 50% of them singletons. Input material: blood. These receptors were taken from a woman between 35 and 50 years old in good health.

The chain recombines TRBV7-2 with TRBJ2-3; possibly TRBD1 for D (8 bases). The V gene lost 2 bases and the J gene lost 2 bases, with 14 bases spanning the gap. From germline, CDR1 is SGHTA and CDR2 FQGNSA. This CDR3 is built from 16 residues. In DNA form, the CDR3 reads TGTGCCAGCAGCTTAACAGGGGGGGTTCTCACAGATACGCAGTATTTT. Its protein product is CASSLTGGVLTDTQYF.

The gene calls are TRBV7-9 and TRBJ1-2; maybe TRBD1 (5 bases). V was shortened by 5 bases and J by 9 bases, with 10 bases between the two germline ends. Germline loops: CDR1 SEHNR, CDR2 FQNEAQ (reference sequence). The CDR3 spans 11 residues. This chain's CDR3 is CASSHGASYTF. CDR3 nucleotides: TGTGCCAGCAGCCATGGGGCGAGCTACACCTTC.

Only a few counts were recorded for this clonotype. The chain employs TRBV2 and TRBJ2-7; unclear D gene. The CDR3 loop spans 10 amino acids. CDR1 and CDR2 (germline): SNHLY, FYNNEI. Trimming cost V 8 bases and J 4 bases, with 6 bases left between them. CDR3 residues: CASHDYEQYF. CDR3 coding DNA: TGTGCCAGCCACGATTACGAGCAGTACTTC.

V usage is TRBV11-3 and J usage is TRBJ2-7, with TRBD1 identical over 9 bases. The CDR3 loop spans 19 amino acids. The V gene's germline CDR1 is SGHNT and CDR2 YENEEA. V shed 5 bases and J 0 bases; nucleotides not matched to a gene: 17. The chain's CDR3 is CASSDRDRVSKESSYEQYF. CDR3 sequence (DNA): TGTGCCAGCAGCGACCGGGACAGGGTATCCAAGGAAAGCTCCTACGAGCAGTACTTC.

The V and J genes are TRBV20-1 and TRBJ2-7, with D perhaps TRBD1 or TRBD2 (5 bases each). Germline V gene lookup returns CDR1 DFQATT and CDR2 SNEGSKA (reference sequence). V was cut by 6 bases and J by 1 base, with 22 bases left in between. The CDR3 runs to 16 residues. CDR3 residues: CSAIFRGTAKSYEQYF. The CDR3 bases are TGCAGTGCCATTTTTAGAGGGACGGCTAAATCCTACGAGCAGTACTTC.

This clonotype was seen only a few times. The chain is built from TRBV5-1 and TRBJ2-7; D may be TRBD1 or TRBD2 (6 bases each). CDR3 length: 15 residues. CDR1 SGHRS and CDR2 YFSETQ come from the germline V gene. Between the trimmed V and J ends, which lost 0 bases and 5 bases, there was a span of 15 bases. CDR3 bases: TGCGCCAGCAGCTTGGTTCAGGGGCGCGGGAACGAGCAGTACTTC. It specifies CASSLVQGRGNEQYF.

The rearrangement links TRBV29-1 to TRBJ1-1; weak D call: TRBD1 (5 bases). Germline lookup yields CDR1 SQVTM and CDR2 ANQGSEA. This CDR3 contains 14 residues. V lost 5 bases and J lost 4, with 17 bases in between. The chain's CDR3 is CSVQSGGMGTEAFF. As DNA, the CDR3 is TGCAGCGTTCAAAGCGGGGGTATGGGCACTGAAGCTTTCTTT.

The V call is TRBV27, the J call TRBJ2-5; D is unresolved. The CDR3 is 14 residues long. The V end lost 5 bases, the J end lost 1 base, and 11 bases lay between the germline ends. Germline CDR1 reads MNHEY; CDR2 reads SMNVEV (reference sequence). DNA of the CDR3: TGTGCCAGCAGTCCATATTCGCCCCAAGAGACCCAGTACTTC. Protein product: CASSPYSPQETQYF.

The chain has TRBV7-2 and TRBJ2-1; D call uncertain. V was pared by 5 bases and J by 12 bases, with 11 bases between. Germline CDR1 reads SGHTA; CDR2 reads FQGNSA. The CDR3 covers 11 residues. CDR3 sequence: CASSDPTMQFF. The CDR3 DNA follows: TGTGCCAGCAGCGATCCCACGATGCAGTTCTTC.

This clonotype has only a few counts. The chain links TRBV4-2 to TRBJ1-2; 7 bases are shared with TRBD1. The CDR3 contains 14 residues. CDR1 and CDR2 (germline): LGHNA, YNFKEQ. With V trimmed by 4 bases and J by 3 bases, 5 bases remained unmatched. Written as DNA, the CDR3 is TGTGCCAGCAGCCGTGCCGGGACAGACTATGGCTACACCTTC. Translating gives CASSRAGTDYGYTF.

CDR3 DNA sequence: TGTGCCAGCAGCCAAGACAGGGTGTTTAATTCACCCCTCCACTTT. Protein sequence: CASSQDRVFNSPLHF. The J gene is TRBJ1-6, the V gene TRBV14; maybe TRBD1 (5 bases). The CDR3 has 15 amino acids. Germline V gene data show CDR1 as SGHDN and CDR2 as FVKESK. V shed 0 bases and J shed 6 bases, with 9 bases lying between them.

The chain links TRBV5-1 to TRBJ1-2; D is possibly TRBD1 (6 bases). V dropped 1 base and J dropped 8 bases, with 15 bases sitting between them. The CDR3 covers 14 residues. Germline values: CDR1 SGHRS, CDR2 YFSETQ. This CDR3 reads CASSLTGGLQGYTF. The CDR3 DNA reads as TGCGCCAGCAGCTTGACCGGGGGGCTACAGGGCTACACCTTC.

The V gene is TRBV20-1, the J gene TRBJ2-5; 15 positions match TRBD2. Germline CDR1 is DFQATT and CDR2 is SNEGSKA (reference sequence). The length of the CDR3 is 19 residues. J gave up 5 bases and V 2 bases, and 15 bases lay outside the gene matches. CDR3 amino acids: CSARRGLAGGPSNRETQYF. DNA for the CDR3: TGCAGTGCTAGAAGAGGACTAGCGGGGGGGCCGAGTAATCGGGAGACCCAGTACTTC.

This chain connects TRBV12-3 or TRBV12-4 to TRBJ1-6, with D uncertain. This CDR3 has 14 residues. V lost 8 bases, J lost 0 bases, and 8 bases lay in between. In DNA, the CDR3 is TGTGCCAGCCGAATACGCTCCTATAATTCACCCCTCCACTTT. It translates to CASRIRSYNSPLHF.

The chain carries TRBV7-9 and TRBJ2-5; TRBD1 matches 7 bases. Losses at the gene ends were 7 bases for V and 4 bases for J; bases not matched to a gene: 21. The CDR3 has 18 residues. Looked up from germline, CDR1 is SEHNR and CDR2 is FQNEAQ (reference sequence). The CDR3 region has the DNA TGTGCCAGCACAGGAGGCGATCCGGGGCAGGGGGATATAGAGACCCAGTACTTC. Translating it yields CASTGGDPGQGDIETQYF.

The chain couples TRBV9 to TRBJ2-3; 14 nucleotides align to TRBD2. Germline V gene sequence: CDR1 SGDLS, CDR2 YYNGEE. The length of the CDR3 is 16 residues. The ends lost 3 bases at V and 5 bases at J; junction bases unmatched: 5. CDR3 sequence (DNA): TGTGCCAGCAGCGCGACTAGCGGGGGGGCTTTAGATACGCAGTATTTT. Its protein is CASSATSGGALDTQYF.

This sequence joins TRBV7-2 and TRBJ2-5, with TRBD1 matching over 7 bases. CDR3 length: 16 amino acids. The germline V gene has CDR1 SGHTA and CDR2 FQGNSA. V shed 1 base and J 11 bases; nucleotides not matched to a gene: 16. The CDR3 DNA follows: TGTGCCAGCAGCTTAGACGCGACAGGGATCGACAATGAGCAGTACTTC. Amino acids: CASSLDATGIDNEQYF. Together with reference TRBV7-2 and TRBJ2-5, the CDR3 gives the full variable domain: GAGVSQSPSNKVTEKGKDVELRCDPISGHTALYWYRQSLGQGLEFLIYFQGNSAPDKSGLPSDRFSAERTGGSVSTLTIQRTQQEDSAVYLCASSLDATGIDNEQYFGPGTRLLVL.

The chain links TRBV18 to TRBJ2-3, with TRBD2 identical over 7 bases. V gave up 3 bases and J gave up 6 bases; unmatched junction bases: 3. Looked up from germline, CDR1 is KGHSH and CDR2 is LQKENI. The CDR3 loop spans 13 amino acids. The chain's CDR3 is CASSPVGRDTQYF. The CDR3 bases are TGTGCCAGCTCACCTGTCGGGAGGGATACGCAGTATTTT.

J is TRBJ1-4 and V is TRBV5-1; a weak D match, TRBD1 (5 bases). The germline CDR1 and CDR2 sequences are SGHRS and YFSETQ. The V end lost 2 bases, the J end lost 6 bases, and 11 bases lay between the germline ends. The CDR3 contains 14 residues. The CDR3 nucleotides are TGCGCCAGCAGCTTAGGACGAGGGGATGAAAAACTGTTTTTT. Residues: CASSLGRGDEKLFF.

This clonotype was seen just once. The chain couples TRBV20-1 to TRBJ2-3; TRBD2 matches 11 bases. This CDR3 spans 15 amino acids. The V gene's germline CDR1 is DFQATT and CDR2 SNEGSKA (reference sequence). Unmatched junction bases numbered 8, after V lost 3 bases and J lost 6 bases. CDR3 DNA: TGCAGTGCTAGGACACCGGGACTAGCGGTCGATACGCAGTATTTT. Protein sequence: CSARTPGLAVDTQYF.